The rows below give T cell receptor beta chains drawn from one sample of a study of metastatic and nonmetastatic thyroid tumors. TCRdb reprocessed the PCR reads using MiXCR. The sample has 19,000 or so clones, about a quarter seen once; the top ten hold roughly a tenth. Source material: tumor tissue. These receptors were collected from a female donor with papillary thyroid cancer or a benign thyroid nodule (not recorded which). Some clones in this sample may be carry-over from other donors' samples. Each CDR3 is given without its conserved first and last residue. Expanded clones are given a class, and other clones once, few, many or no size at all.

CDR3 protein: ASSLDPGHNEKLF; V gene: TRBV5-6; clone size: many; CDR3 length: 13
CDR3 protein: ACVAGANYGYT; V gene: TRBV7-2; clone size: NA; CDR3 length: 11
CDR3 protein: ASSSGDAGYEQY; V gene: TRBV7-9; clone size: once; CDR3 length: 12
CDR3 protein: ASSGTGTSGAYEQY; V gene: TRBV27; clone size: medium-sized; CDR3 length: 14
CDR3 protein: ASSFFYNEQF; V gene: TRBV7-2; clone size: many; CDR3 length: 10
CDR3 protein: ASSSTLGAVVGEQY; V gene: TRBV5-4; clone size: NA; CDR3 length: 14
CDR3 protein: ASSFGLAGAREQF; V gene: TRBV11-2; clone size: medium-sized; CDR3 length: 13
CDR3 protein: ASRSSGTNYGYT; V gene: TRBV6-1; clone size: NA; CDR3 length: 12
CDR3 protein: ASSTRLGTGGGEQY; V gene: TRBV18; clone size: NA; CDR3 length: 14
CDR3 protein: ASSLNRIYTQY; V gene: TRBV7-3; clone size: NA; CDR3 length: 11
CDR3 protein: ASTGDRNQPQH; V gene: TRBV19; clone size: few; CDR3 length: 11
CDR3 protein: ASSTSTGTSIYEQY; V gene: TRBV6-2/TRBV6-3; clone size: medium-sized; CDR3 length: 14
CDR3 protein: ASSLTAQTYEQY; V gene: TRBV6-1; clone size: medium-sized; CDR3 length: 12
CDR3 protein: ASSRIFDRVTEAF; V gene: TRBV6-2/TRBV6-3; clone size: NA; CDR3 length: 13
CDR3 protein: ASSSQQGAGTEAF; V gene: TRBV5-1; clone size: NA; CDR3 length: 13
CDR3 protein: AWNLAGGREQF; V gene: TRBV30; clone size: NA; CDR3 length: 11
CDR3 protein: ASSLLSGNSPLH; V gene: TRBV5-1; clone size: NA; CDR3 length: 12
CDR3 protein: ASSPAQGLQPQH; V gene: TRBV18; clone size: NA; CDR3 length: 12
CDR3 protein: ASSPNFRRSETQY; V gene: TRBV27; clone size: few; CDR3 length: 13
CDR3 protein: SARRTSGLPYEQY; V gene: TRBV20-1; clone size: many; CDR3 length: 13
CDR3 protein: ASSYSFGQGGYT; V gene: TRBV6-5; clone size: medium-sized; CDR3 length: 12
CDR3 protein: ASSFLPGGNYGYT; V gene: TRBV27; clone size: NA; CDR3 length: 13
CDR3 protein: ASSTGQGWNTEAF; V gene: TRBV5-4; clone size: many; CDR3 length: 13
CDR3 protein: ASGLAGPNEQF; V gene: TRBV5-1; clone size: NA; CDR3 length: 11
CDR3 protein: ASSEYGGDTQY; V gene: TRBV6-1; clone size: few; CDR3 length: 11
CDR3 protein: ASSSPGRQETQY; V gene: TRBV27; clone size: few; CDR3 length: 12
CDR3 protein: ASSQRTSGQETQY; V gene: TRBV25-1; clone size: medium-sized; CDR3 length: 13
CDR3 protein: SARGDPQIEQY; V gene: TRBV20-1; clone size: many; CDR3 length: 11